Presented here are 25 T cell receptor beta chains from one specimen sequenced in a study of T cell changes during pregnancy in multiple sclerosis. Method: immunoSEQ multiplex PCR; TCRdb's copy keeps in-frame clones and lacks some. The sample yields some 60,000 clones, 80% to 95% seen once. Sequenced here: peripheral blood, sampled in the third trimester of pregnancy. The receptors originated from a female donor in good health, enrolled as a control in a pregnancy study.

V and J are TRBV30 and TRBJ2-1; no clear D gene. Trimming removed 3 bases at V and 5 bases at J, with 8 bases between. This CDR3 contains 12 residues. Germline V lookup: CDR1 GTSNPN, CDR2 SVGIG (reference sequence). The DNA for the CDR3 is TGTGCCTGGAGGCCAGTCCACAATGAGCAGTTCTTC. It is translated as CAWRPVHNEQFF.

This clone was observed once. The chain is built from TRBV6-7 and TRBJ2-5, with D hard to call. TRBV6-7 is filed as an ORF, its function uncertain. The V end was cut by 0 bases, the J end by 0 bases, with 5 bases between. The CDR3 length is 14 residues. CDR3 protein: CASSYSNNQETQYF. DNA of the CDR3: TGTGCCAGCAGTTACTCGAACAACCAAGAGACCCAGTACTTC.

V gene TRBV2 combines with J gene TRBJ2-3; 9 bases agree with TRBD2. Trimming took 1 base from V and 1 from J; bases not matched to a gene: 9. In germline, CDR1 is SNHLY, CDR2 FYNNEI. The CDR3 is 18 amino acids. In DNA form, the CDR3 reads TGTGCCAGCAGTGAAGGGGCGGGAGGGATTTTGGGCACAGATACGCAGTATTTT. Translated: CASSEGAGGILGTDTQYF.

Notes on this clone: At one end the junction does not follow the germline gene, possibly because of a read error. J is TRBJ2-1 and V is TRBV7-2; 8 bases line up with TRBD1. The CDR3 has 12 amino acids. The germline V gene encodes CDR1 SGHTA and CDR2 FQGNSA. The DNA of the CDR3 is TGTGCCAGCAGCTTAGAGACAGGGGCCCCGCTCTTC. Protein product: CASSLETGAPLF. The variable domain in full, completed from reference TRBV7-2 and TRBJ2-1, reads GAGVSQSPSNKVTEKGKDVELRCDPISGHTALYWYRQSLGQGLEFLIYFQGNSAPDKSGLPSDRFSAERTGGSVSTLTIQRTQQEDSAVYLCASSLETGAPLFGPGTRLTVL.

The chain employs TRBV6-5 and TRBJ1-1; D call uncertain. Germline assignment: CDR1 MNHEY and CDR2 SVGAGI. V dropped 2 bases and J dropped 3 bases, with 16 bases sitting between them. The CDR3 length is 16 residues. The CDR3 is CASSYAGGGMYTEAFF. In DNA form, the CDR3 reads TGTGCCAGCAGTTACGCGGGTGGAGGTATGTACACTGAAGCTTTCTTT.

CDR3 bases: TGCGCCAGCAGTGAGGCAGGGGGGCGAAGTCAGCCCCAGCATTTT. Protein: CASSEAGGRSQPQHF. V usage is TRBV10-2 and J usage is TRBJ1-5; TRBD1 matches 7 bases. After removal of 2 bases from V and 6 bases from J, the junction contained 7 bases not matched to a gene. CDR1 and CDR2 from the germline V gene are WSHSY and SAAADI. The CDR3 is made up of 15 amino acids.

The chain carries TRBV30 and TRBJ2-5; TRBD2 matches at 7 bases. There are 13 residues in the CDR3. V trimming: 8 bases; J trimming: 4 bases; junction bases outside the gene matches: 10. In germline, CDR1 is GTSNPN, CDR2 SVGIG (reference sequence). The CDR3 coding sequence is TGTGCCGGCTCTCAGCGGGGCCCAGAGACCCAGTACTTC. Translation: CAGSQRGPETQYF.

CDR3 protein: CASSAQGASQPQHF. The CDR3 nucleotides read TGTGCCAGCAGCGCACAGGGGGCGAGTCAGCCCCAGCATTTT. The gene calls are TRBV6-4 and TRBJ1-5, with 9 bases matching TRBD1. V trimming: 6 bases; J trimming: 6 bases; junction bases outside the gene matches: 6. There are 14 residues in the CDR3. Germline CDR1 MRHNA, CDR2 SNTAGT.

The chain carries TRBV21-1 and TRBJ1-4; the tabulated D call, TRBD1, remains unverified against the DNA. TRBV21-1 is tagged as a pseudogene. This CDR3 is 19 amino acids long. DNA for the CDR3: TGTGCCAGCAGCAAAGCGCAGGGGGCGGCATTAGTGGTCTTTGAAAAACTGTTTTTT. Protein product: CASSKAQGAALVVFEKLFF.

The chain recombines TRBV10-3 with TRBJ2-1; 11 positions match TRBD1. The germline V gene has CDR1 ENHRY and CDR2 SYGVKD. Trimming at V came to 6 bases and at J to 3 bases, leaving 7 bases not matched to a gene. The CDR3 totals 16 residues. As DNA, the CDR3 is TGTGCCATCAGCGCCGGGACAGGGGGGCTCTACAATGAGCAGTTCTTC. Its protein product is CAISAGTGGLYNEQFF.

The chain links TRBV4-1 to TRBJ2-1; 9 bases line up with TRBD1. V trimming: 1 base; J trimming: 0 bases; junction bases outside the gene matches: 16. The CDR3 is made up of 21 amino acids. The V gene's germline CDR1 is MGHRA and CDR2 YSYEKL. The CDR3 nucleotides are TGCGCCAGCAGCCAAGCCCATGAACGGACAGGGGAAACCTCCTCCTACAATGAGCAGTTCTTC. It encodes CASSQAHERTGETSSYNEQFF.

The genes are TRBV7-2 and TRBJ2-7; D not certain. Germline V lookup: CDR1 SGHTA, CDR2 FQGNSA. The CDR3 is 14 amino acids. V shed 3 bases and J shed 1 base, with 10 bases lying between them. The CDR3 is CASSLVLASYEQYF. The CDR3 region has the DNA TGTGCCAGCAGCTTGGTACTTGCGTCCTACGAGCAGTACTTC.

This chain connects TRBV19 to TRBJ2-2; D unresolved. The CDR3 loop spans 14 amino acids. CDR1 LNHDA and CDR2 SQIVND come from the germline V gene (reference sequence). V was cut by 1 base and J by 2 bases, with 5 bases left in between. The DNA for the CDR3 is TGTGCCAGTAGTATAGGTCCAAACACCGGGGAGCTGTTTTTT. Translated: CASSIGPNTGELFF.

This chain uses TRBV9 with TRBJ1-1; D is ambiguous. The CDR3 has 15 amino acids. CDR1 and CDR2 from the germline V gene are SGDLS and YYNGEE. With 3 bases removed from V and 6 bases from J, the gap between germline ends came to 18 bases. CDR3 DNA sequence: TGTGCCAGCAGCGAAACCTCGGGTCGGGAGGCTGAAGCTTTCTTT. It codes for CASSETSGREAEAFF.

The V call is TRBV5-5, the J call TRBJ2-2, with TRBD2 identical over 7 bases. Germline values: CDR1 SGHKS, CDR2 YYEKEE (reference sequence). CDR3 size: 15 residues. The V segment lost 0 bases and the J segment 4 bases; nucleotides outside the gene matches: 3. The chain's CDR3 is CASSLGIAGTGELFF. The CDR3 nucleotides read TGTGCCAGCAGCTTGGGGATAGCGGGCACCGGGGAGCTGTTTTTT.

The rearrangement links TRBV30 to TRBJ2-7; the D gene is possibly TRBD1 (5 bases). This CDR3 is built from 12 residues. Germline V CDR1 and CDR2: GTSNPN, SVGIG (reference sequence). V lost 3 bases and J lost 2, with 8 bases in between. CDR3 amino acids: CAWRDTTYEQYF. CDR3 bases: TGTGCCTGGAGGGACACGACCTACGAGCAGTACTTC.

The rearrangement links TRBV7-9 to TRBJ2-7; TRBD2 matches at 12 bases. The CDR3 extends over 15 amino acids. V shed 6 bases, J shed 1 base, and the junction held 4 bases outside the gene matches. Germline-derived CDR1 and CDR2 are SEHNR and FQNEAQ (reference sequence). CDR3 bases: TGTGCCAGCAGTCGACTAGCGGGGGATTCCTACGAGCAGTACTTC. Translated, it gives CASSRLAGDSYEQYF.

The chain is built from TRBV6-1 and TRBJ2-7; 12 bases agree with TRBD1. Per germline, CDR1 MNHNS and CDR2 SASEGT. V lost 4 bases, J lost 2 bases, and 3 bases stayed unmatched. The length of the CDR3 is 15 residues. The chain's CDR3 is CASSVGTGGTYEQYF. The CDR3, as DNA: TGTGCCAGCAGTGTTGGGACAGGGGGCACCTACGAGCAGTACTTC.

The CDR3 here is CASSPIRTGDGYTF. CDR3 DNA: TGTGCCAGCTCACCAATCCGGACAGGGGATGGCTACACCTTC. The gene calls are TRBV18 and TRBJ1-2; the match to TRBD1 covers 9 bases. Unmatched junction bases numbered 4, after V lost 2 bases and J lost 6 bases. The CDR3 extends over 14 amino acids. Germline CDR1 is KGHSH and CDR2 is LQKENI.

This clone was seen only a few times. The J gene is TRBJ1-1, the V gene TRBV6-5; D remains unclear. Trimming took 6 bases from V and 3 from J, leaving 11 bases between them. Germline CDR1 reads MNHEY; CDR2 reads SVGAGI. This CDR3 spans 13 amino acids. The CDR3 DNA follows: TGTGCCAGCAGGAGGGCCTCGCACACTGAAGCTTTCTTT. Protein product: CASRRASHTEAFF.

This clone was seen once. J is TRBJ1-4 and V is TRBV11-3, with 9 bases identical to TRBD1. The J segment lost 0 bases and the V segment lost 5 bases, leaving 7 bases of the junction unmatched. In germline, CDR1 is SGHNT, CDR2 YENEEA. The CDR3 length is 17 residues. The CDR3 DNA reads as TGTGCCAGCAGCCCAGGACAGGGGTCTACAACTAATGAAAAACTGTTTTTT. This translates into CASSPGQGSTTNEKLFF.

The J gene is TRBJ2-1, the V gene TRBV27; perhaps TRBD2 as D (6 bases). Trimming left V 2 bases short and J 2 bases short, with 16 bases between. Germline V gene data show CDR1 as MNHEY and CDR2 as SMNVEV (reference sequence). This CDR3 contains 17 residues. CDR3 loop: CASSLSGRGGAYNEQFF. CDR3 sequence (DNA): TGTGCCAGCAGTTTAAGTGGTAGGGGAGGTGCCTACAATGAGCAGTTCTTC.

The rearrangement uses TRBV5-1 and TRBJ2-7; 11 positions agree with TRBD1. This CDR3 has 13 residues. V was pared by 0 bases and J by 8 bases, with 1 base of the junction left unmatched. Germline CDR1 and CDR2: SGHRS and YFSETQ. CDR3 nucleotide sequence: TGCGCCAGCAGCTTGGTGGACAGGGGGCAGCAGTACTTC. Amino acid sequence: CASSLVDRGQQYF.

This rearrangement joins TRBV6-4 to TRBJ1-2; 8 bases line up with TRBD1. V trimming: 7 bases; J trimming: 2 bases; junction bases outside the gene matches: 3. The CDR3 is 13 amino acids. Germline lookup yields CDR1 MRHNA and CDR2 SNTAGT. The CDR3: CASTGQVNYGYTF. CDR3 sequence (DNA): TGTGCCAGCACGGGACAGGTGAACTATGGCTACACCTTC.

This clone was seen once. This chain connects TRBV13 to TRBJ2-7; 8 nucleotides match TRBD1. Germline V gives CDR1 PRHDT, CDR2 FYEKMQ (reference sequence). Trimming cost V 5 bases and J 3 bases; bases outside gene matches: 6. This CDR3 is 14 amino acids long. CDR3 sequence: CASSQGGQDYEQYF. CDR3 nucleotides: TGTGCCAGCAGCCAGGGGGGACAGGACTACGAGCAGTACTTC.